Shown below are 8 T cell receptor beta chains from a single sample sequenced in a study of blood T cell repertoires in COVID-19. The table came from immunoSEQ multiplex PCR; TCRdb's copy has only in-frame clones and leaves some out. The sample yields roughly 92,000 clones, about 87% seen once. The specimen sequenced was peripheral blood. These receptors came from a human donor with acute or convalescent COVID-19. The donor label of this sample is uncertain.

The chain employs TRBV15 and TRBJ1-1; D possibly corresponds to TRBD1 (6 bases). V was shortened by 0 bases and J by 7 bases, with 21 bases between the two germline ends. The CDR3 runs to 17 residues. CDR1 and CDR2 from the germline V gene are LNHNV and YYDKDF (reference sequence). CDR3 in DNA: TGTGCCACCAGCAGAGAAAAGTCGCGCTACAGGGATGGTGAAGCTTTCTTT. It yields the protein CATSREKSRYRDGEAFF.

This chain uses TRBV28 with TRBJ2-7; TRBD1 agrees at 7 bases. Germline V gene lookup returns CDR1 MDHEN and CDR2 SYDVKM. The CDR3 contains 13 residues. J lost 12 bases, V lost 11 bases, and 19 bases had no gene match. The chain's CDR3 is CAGRTGAARRWYF. CDR3 DNA sequence: TGTGCCGGTCGGACAGGAGCAGCTCGAAGGTGGTACTTC.

This chain joins TRBV27 and TRBJ2-4; D is uncertain. The germline CDR1 and CDR2 sequences are MNHEY and SMNVEV (reference sequence). CDR3 length equals 13 residues. Trimming stripped 8 bases from V and 0 bases from J, with 8 bases between. The CDR3 coding sequence is TGTGCCAGCCCCTTACTAGCCAAAAACATTCAGTACTTC. Its translation is CASPLLAKNIQYF.

V is TRBV28 and J is TRBJ2-7; no reliable D call. The V gene lost 5 bases and the J gene lost 3 bases, with 11 bases spanning the gap. CDR1 MDHEN and CDR2 SYDVKM come from the germline V gene. The CDR3 runs 13 residues. This chain's CDR3 is CASSKPSGYEQYF. In DNA form, the CDR3 reads TGTGCCAGCAGTAAACCTAGTGGCTACGAGCAGTACTTC.

The CDR3 sequence is CASSPTETDTQYF. For the CDR3, the DNA is TGTGCCAGCTCCCCGACAGAAACAGATACGCAGTATTTT. The chain is built from TRBV18 and TRBJ2-3, with a tentative D call TRBD1 (5 bases). V was shortened by 6 bases and J by 3 bases, with 10 bases between the two germline ends. Germline V gene lookup returns CDR1 KGHSH and CDR2 LQKENI. The CDR3 has 13 residues.

This chain joins TRBV28 and TRBJ1-4, with TRBD1 as a possible D gene (6 bases). The CDR3 loop spans 15 amino acids. The germline gives CDR1 MDHEN, CDR2 SYDVKM. V was clipped by 4 bases and J by 0 bases, with 9 bases between them. CDR3 sequence: CASSSGGSTNEKLFF. DNA for the CDR3: TGTGCCAGCAGTTCGGGGGGCTCAACTAATGAAAAACTGTTTTTT.

The rearrangement joins TRBV5-4 to TRBJ2-1, with D perhaps matching TRBD2 (6 bases). Germline V gene sequence: CDR1 SGHNT, CDR2 YYREEE (reference sequence). The CDR3 is made up of 16 amino acids. Trimming removed 4 bases at V and 4 bases at J, with 18 bases between. The CDR3 sequence: CASSAGGPLPYNEQFF. The DNA of the CDR3 is TGTGCCAGCAGCGCCGGGGGTCCCCTTCCTTACAATGAGCAGTTCTTC.

This chain uses TRBV5-1 with TRBJ1-1, with TRBD1 matching 7 bases. With V trimmed by 4 bases and J by 1 base, 7 bases remained unmatched. CDR1 SGHRS and CDR2 YFSETQ come from the germline V gene. This CDR3 has 15 residues. CDR3 coding DNA: TGCGCCAGCAGCGCCCGAACAGGGGAGAACACTGAAGCTTTCTTT. Protein product: CASSARTGENTEAFF.